What follows are 22 T cell receptor beta chains derived from one specimen sequenced in a study of prognosis after radiotherapy for stage I lung cancer. Two-round multiplex PCR, the amplification method, yielded TCR beta CDR3 from genomic DNA. Every TRBV and TRBJ gene had its own specific primer in first-round PCR. In TCRdb, the multiplex PCR reads were re-called with MiXCR into one record per CDR3 protein. The table lists roughly 30,000 distinct CDR3 sequences, around 43% of them singletons, with approximately 15% in the top ten. The sequencing here drew on PBMCs, taken before or after stereotactic body radiation therapy (not recorded which). These receptors were collected from a donor over 45 with non-small cell lung cancer.

This clonotype has at least ten counts. CDR3 nucleotide sequence: TGTGCCAGCAGCCCCCCGGGGGGCACCGGGGAGCTGTTTTTT. Translated, it gives CASSPPGGTGELFF. V is TRBV3-1 and J is TRBJ2-2; TRBD2 matches 7 bases. The CDR3 runs 14 residues. Per the germline V gene, CDR1 is LGHDT and CDR2 is YNNKEL (reference sequence). With V trimmed by 4 bases and J by 4 bases, 3 bases remained unmatched.

This clonotype appeared many times. The chain is built from TRBV19 and TRBJ2-7, with TRBD1 matching 8 bases. This CDR3 has 14 residues. CDR1 is LNHDA and CDR2 is SQIVND in the germline V gene (reference sequence). J lost 2 bases, V lost 5 bases, and 5 bases had no gene match. Here the CDR3 DNA reads TGTGCCAGTAGTTCGACAGGGGTTGCCTACGAGCAGTACTTC. Its translation: CASSSTGVAYEQYF.

V gene TRBV6-1 combines with J gene TRBJ2-1; no clear D gene. The CDR3 consists of 11 residues. V was clipped by 5 bases and J by 8 bases, with 7 bases between them. Germline V gives CDR1 MNHNS, CDR2 SASEGT. The CDR3 DNA follows: TGTGCCAGCAGTACTGCTTATGAGCAGTTCTTC. This encodes CASSTAYEQFF.

The chain joins TRBV6-1 to TRBJ2-2; 7 bases fit TRBD2. V gave up 8 bases and J gave up 0 bases; unmatched junction bases: 6. The CDR3 spans 15 residues. Germline-derived CDR1 and CDR2 are MNHNS and SASEGT. CDR3 in amino acids: CASCLGGANTGELFF. The DNA for the CDR3 is TGTGCCAGCTGCTTGGGGGGGGCGAACACCGGGGAGCTGTTTTTT.

This clonotype was observed a few times. A read error may be the cause here, since a much bigger clone is one base away. This chain joins TRBV7-8 and TRBJ2-7; 9 bases align to TRBD1. The CDR3 covers 15 residues. J was trimmed by 4 bases and V by 5 bases; bases with no gene match: 9. The germline V gene has CDR1 SGHVS and CDR2 FQNEAQ. This CDR3 reads CASSSTDRGAYEQYF. In nucleotides, the CDR3 is TGTGCCAGCAGCAGCACGGACAGGGGAGCGTACGAGCAGTACTTC.

By its share, this clonotype is medium-sized (0.01 to 0.1%). The rearrangement uses TRBV6-8 and TRBJ1-6; the match to TRBD1 covers 9 bases. V trimming: 6 bases; J trimming: 4 bases; junction bases outside the gene matches: 4. This CDR3 region has 15 residues. Germline V gene lookup returns CDR1 MNHGY and CDR2 SAAAGT. The CDR3 here is CASRNDRGYNSPLHF. As DNA, the CDR3 is TGTGCCAGCAGAAATGACAGGGGGTATAATTCACCCCTCCACTTT.

In this sample, this clonotype turned up many times. This chain links TRBV3-1 with TRBJ2-2; D possibly corresponds to TRBD1 (5 bases). Per the germline V gene, CDR1 is LGHDT and CDR2 is YNNKEL (reference sequence). Trimming stripped 1 base from V and 0 bases from J, with 6 bases between. The CDR3 length is 15 residues. As DNA, the CDR3 is TGTGCCAGCAGCCAAGGGACAACGAACACCGGGGAGCTGTTTTTT. Protein sequence: CASSQGTTNTGELFF.

This clonotype has only one observation. This could be a read error, since a much larger clone is one nucleotide away. This chain connects TRBV18 to TRBJ2-3; the match to TRBD2 covers 11 bases. From germline, CDR1 is KGHSH and CDR2 LQKENI. This CDR3 has 19 residues. Trimming cost V 0 bases and J 1 base; bases outside gene matches: 9. CDR3: CASSPPTSGVIWGTDTQYF. The CDR3 DNA reads TGTGCCAGCTCACCACCGACTAGCGGGGTAATTTGGGGCACAGATACGCAGTATTTT.

This clonotype is categorized as medium-sized (0.01 to 0.1%). The rearrangement uses TRBV6-1 and TRBJ2-7; D is unclear. CDR3 size: 14 residues. Germline CDR1 and CDR2: MNHNS and SASEGT. V lost 4 bases, J lost 2 bases, and 12 bases lay in between. The CDR3 bases are TGTGCCAGCAGTGTTCGGACGGTTACCTACGAGCAGTACTTC. This sequence encodes CASSVRTVTYEQYF.

Details on this clonotype: At one end the junction does not follow the germline gene, possibly because of a read error. V and J are TRBV6-2 or TRBV6-3 and TRBJ1-2; D remains unclear. The CDR3 totals 14 residues. Germline loops: CDR1 MNHEY, CDR2 SVGEGT. The CDR3 DNA reads as TGTGCCAGCAGTGAATCCCGCTCTAACTATGACTACACCTTC. It encodes CASSESRSNYDYTF.

On this clonotype itself: This sequence is one base from a far larger clone and is likely a read error. The chain is built from TRBV6-2 or TRBV6-3 and TRBJ1-2; 9 bases agree with TRBD1. The junction had 17 bases not matched to a gene; V was cut back by 10 bases and J by 8 bases. CDR3 length equals 15 residues. CDR1 is MNHEY and CDR2 is SVGEGT in the germline V gene. This CDR3 is CATRPPRGQGIGYTF. As DNA, the CDR3 is TGTGCCACCAGACCCCCGAGAGGACAGGGGATAGGCTACACCTTC.

The V call is TRBV20-1, the J call TRBJ2-7; D assignment may be TRBD1 or TRBD2 (6 bases each). Trimming pared 3 bases from V and 4 bases from J, leaving 13 bases between. The CDR3 length is 13 residues. CDR1 is DFQATT, CDR2 SNEGSKA, per germline (reference sequence). The CDR3 protein is CSARGRGRYEQYF. DNA for the CDR3: TGCAGTGCTAGGGGACGGGGGCGTTACGAGCAGTACTTC.

This clonotype was found many times. Given a much more abundant clone one base away, this may be a read error. The CDR3 DNA reads as TGTGCCGGCAGCCGGAGGACTAGTGGAGATACGCAGTATTTT. It encodes CAGSRRTSGDTQYF. V gene TRBV28 combines with J gene TRBJ2-3; 7 bases map to TRBD2. The CDR3 contains 14 residues. Germline loops: CDR1 MDHEN, CDR2 SYDVKM.

CDR3 region: CASSSSGTVIILTSTDTQYF. CDR3 DNA: TGTGCCAGCAGTTCCTCCGGGACTGTCATAATTCTAACTAGCACAGATACGCAGTATTTT. The gene calls are TRBV27 and TRBJ2-3, with D perhaps TRBD2 (6 bases). The CDR3 length is 20 residues. In germline, CDR1 is MNHEY, CDR2 SMNVEV (reference sequence). Trimming pared 4 bases from V and 0 bases from J, leaving 26 bases between.

This chain joins TRBV7-2 and TRBJ2-3, with a possible D match to TRBD2 (5 bases). Per the germline V gene, CDR1 is SGHTA and CDR2 is FQGNSA. The V and J ends lost 4 bases and 5 bases respectively, with 19 bases between them. This CDR3 comprises 16 residues. CDR3 nucleotides: TGTGCCAGCAGCTCCGACCCAGAGGGAGTCGGAGATACGCAGTATTTT. This encodes CASSSDPEGVGDTQYF.

This clonotype has ten or more counts. The chain couples TRBV30 to TRBJ2-2; D possibly corresponds to TRBD1 (6 bases). CDR1 GTSNPN and CDR2 SVGIG come from the germline V gene (reference sequence). The V end lost 2 bases, the J end lost 6 bases, and 7 bases lay between the germline ends. The CDR3 has 12 amino acids. CDR3 sequence reads: CAWSYRAGELFF. DNA for the CDR3: TGTGCCTGGAGTTACAGGGCCGGGGAGCTGTTTTTT.

Sample share makes this clonotype medium-sized (0.01 to 0.1%). The chain links TRBV6-5 to TRBJ1-6; 8 bases fit TRBD1. CDR1 is MNHEY and CDR2 is SVGAGI in the germline V gene. The CDR3 runs to 17 residues. The junction had 3 bases not matched to a gene; V was cut back by 2 bases and J by 0 bases. The chain's CDR3 is CASSYNRGSSYNSPLHF. CDR3 coding DNA: TGTGCCAGCAGTTACAACAGGGGGAGCTCCTATAATTCACCCCTCCACTTT.

This clonotype has at least ten counts. The V gene is TRBV9, the J gene TRBJ2-2; D is unclear. Trimming removed 4 bases at V and 7 bases at J, with 5 bases between. The CDR3 has 11 residues. The germline V gene has CDR1 SGDLS and CDR2 YYNGEE. The CDR3 nucleotides read TGTGCCAGCAGCTATAACGGGGAGCTGTTTTTT. Residues: CASSYNGELFF.

Ten or more counts support this clonotype. This rearrangement joins TRBV11-2 to TRBJ1-4; the D is unclear. V lost 0 bases, J lost 7 bases, and 12 bases lay in between. Per the germline V gene, CDR1 is SGHAT and CDR2 is FQNNGV. CDR3 length equals 15 residues. For the CDR3, the DNA is TGTGCCAGCAGCTTAGACAGGCTAAGAGGTGAAAAACTGTTTTTT. Its protein is CASSLDRLRGEKLFF.

This chain joins TRBV15 and TRBJ1-1, with D unclear. The CDR3 sequence is 14 residues long. The germline V and J ends were trimmed by 4 bases and 0 bases, with 9 bases remaining between them. Germline CDR1 and CDR2: LNHNV and YYDKDF (reference sequence). The CDR3 nucleotides are TGTGCCACCAGCATACAACAGTTGAACACTGAAGCTTTCTTT. Protein product: CATSIQQLNTEAFF.

This chain connects TRBV20-1 to TRBJ1-6, with 8 bases identical to TRBD1. The CDR3 runs to 13 residues. CDR1 and CDR2 from the germline V gene are DFQATT and SNEGSKA (reference sequence). V dropped 2 bases and J dropped 17; count of bases not matched to a gene: 11. The CDR3: CSARSTQGDAIHF. Here the CDR3 DNA reads TGCAGTGCTAGATCCACACAGGGGGACGCCATCCACTTT.

This clonotype is deemed medium-sized (0.01 to 0.1%). This chain connects TRBV6-5 to TRBJ2-7; a possible D gene is TRBD1 (6 bases). The V end lost 4 bases, the J end lost 3 bases, and 13 bases lay between the germline ends. Looked up from germline, CDR1 is MNHEY and CDR2 is SVGAGI. The CDR3 has 14 amino acids. The CDR3 DNA follows: TGTGCCAGCAGTTGGGGGACATACCACTACGAGCAGTACTTC. Encoded protein: CASSWGTYHYEQYF.